Below, 26 T cell receptor beta chains from the same sample are listed, as sequenced in a study of blood T cell repertoires in COVID-19. Clones were read by immunoSEQ multiplex PCR, and TCRdb kept only the in-frame ones, dropping some. The table includes 330,000 or so clones, approximately 90% detected once. Sequenced: peripheral blood. The receptors originated from a man aged 25-45 years with COVID-19, enrolled during active disease.

J is TRBJ1-5 and V is TRBV6-5, with D possibly TRBD1 on 6 matching bases. CDR1 is MNHEY, CDR2 SVGAGI, per germline. Trimming removed 1 base from V and 3 bases from J, with 10 bases in between. The CDR3 covers 15 residues. The CDR3 sequence is CASSYYQGSNQPQHF. Here the CDR3 DNA reads TGTGCCAGCAGTTACTATCAGGGGTCCAATCAGCCCCAGCATTTT.

The J gene is TRBJ2-7, the V gene TRBV28; D is perhaps TRBD1 (8 bases). There are 17 residues in the CDR3. V dropped 7 bases and J dropped 3 bases, with 25 bases sitting between them. Germline CDR1 and CDR2: MDHEN and SYDVKM. The CDR3 loop is CASTLGGGGQVVYEQYF. CDR3 nucleotides: TGTGCCAGCACCTTAGGGGGAGGGGGACAGGTCGTCTACGAGCAGTACTTC.

This clone was seen just once. This rearrangement joins TRBV27 to TRBJ1-1; D is unclear. The germline gives CDR1 MNHEY, CDR2 SMNVEV (reference sequence). V lost 0 bases, J lost 4 bases, and 9 bases lay in between. The CDR3 is 14 residues long. The CDR3 region is CASSLSPGPTEAFF. DNA of the CDR3: TGTGCCAGCAGTTTATCTCCAGGCCCCACTGAAGCTTTCTTT.

This clone was seen a single time. The V and J genes are TRBV19 and TRBJ1-5; D gene unclear. The V end lost 2 bases, the J end lost 12 bases, and 11 bases lay between the germline ends. Germline V gene lookup returns CDR1 LNHDA and CDR2 SQIVND (reference sequence). This CDR3 region has 12 residues. The CDR3 protein is CASSIRGSNQHF. The CDR3 DNA follows: TGTGCCAGTAGTATACGAGGCAGTAACCAGCATTTT. Full variable domain (remainder filled in from reference TRBV19 and TRBJ1-5): DGGITQSPKYLFRKEGQNVTLSCEQNLNHDAMYWYRQDPGQGLRLIYYSQIVNDFQKGDIAEGYSVSREKKESFPLTVTSAQKNPTAFYLCASSIRGSNQHFGDGTRLSIL.

In nucleotides, the CDR3 is TGCGCCAGCAGCCAAGAAGGAGGGGCCTACAATCAGCCCCAGCATTTT. Translated, it gives CASSQEGGAYNQPQHF. The chain couples TRBV4-1 to TRBJ1-5; possible D gene TRBD1, 5 bases. The CDR3 contains 16 residues. Trimming stripped 0 bases from V and 3 bases from J, with 12 bases between. Germline CDR1 and CDR2: MGHRA and YSYEKL.

The chain carries TRBV2 and TRBJ1-1, with D unclear. CDR3 length: 14 amino acids. Germline V gene sequence: CDR1 SNHLY, CDR2 FYNNEI. V was shortened by 7 bases and J by 5 bases, with 17 bases between the two germline ends. CDR3 amino acids: CASNSASGGTEAFF. The DNA of the CDR3 is TGTGCCAGCAATTCCGCGTCGGGTGGAACTGAAGCTTTCTTT.

This rearrangement joins TRBV7-2 to TRBJ1-2, with a tentative D call TRBD1 (5 bases). Looked up from germline, CDR1 is SGHTA and CDR2 is FQGNSA. The CDR3 loop spans 15 amino acids. Trimming left V 7 bases short and J 2 bases short, with 17 bases between. CDR3 residues: CASTQRGGANYGYTF. DNA for the CDR3: TGTGCCAGCACCCAGAGGGGAGGGGCAAACTATGGCTACACCTTC. The full variable domain, completed using reference TRBV7-2 and TRBJ1-2, is GAGVSQSPSNKVTEKGKDVELRCDPISGHTALYWYRQSLGQGLEFLIYFQGNSAPDKSGLPSDRFSAERTGGSVSTLTIQRTQQEDSAVYLCASTQRGGANYGYTFGSGTRLTVV.

V usage is TRBV7-9 and J usage is TRBJ2-7; a possible D gene is TRBD2 (6 bases). The CDR3 extends over 15 amino acids. V dropped 4 bases and J dropped 3 bases, with 16 bases sitting between them. Germline CDR1 reads SEHNR; CDR2 reads FQNEAQ (reference sequence). As DNA, the CDR3 is TGTGCCAGCAGCTCCGGCGGTACTAGCAGCTACGAGCAGTACTTC. Translated, it gives CASSSGGTSSYEQYF.

This chain connects TRBV9 to TRBJ1-2; TRBD1 aligns across 7 bases. The J segment lost 8 bases and the V segment lost 3 bases, leaving 7 bases of the junction unmatched. The CDR3 is made up of 13 amino acids. Germline CDR1 reads SGDLS; CDR2 reads YYNGEE. The DNA for the CDR3 is TGTGCCAGCAGCGGCGGAAGGGGGCGCGGCTACACCTTC. Its protein product is CASSGGRGRGYTF.

The count of this clone is one. CDR3 DNA sequence: TGTGCCAGCAGTTACCTCGGGACAGGGGAAGAGTACGAGCAGTACTTC. Protein: CASSYLGTGEEYEQYF. V is TRBV6-5 and J is TRBJ2-7; 10 bases are shared with TRBD1. Germline V lookup: CDR1 MNHEY, CDR2 SVGAGI. The junction had 8 bases not matched to a gene; V was cut back by 2 bases and J by 4 bases. This CDR3 spans 16 amino acids.

CDR3 region: CATSDSVPPNEQYF. The CDR3 bases are TGTGCCACCAGTGATTCAGTACCCCCCAACGAGCAGTACTTC. V gene TRBV24-1 combines with J gene TRBJ2-7, with D uncertain. Trimming cost V 2 bases and J 5 bases, with 12 bases left between them. Looked up from germline, CDR1 is KGHDR and CDR2 is SFDVKD. There are 14 residues in the CDR3.

The chain joins TRBV11-2 to TRBJ2-1, with TRBD1 matching over 7 bases. The CDR3 is made up of 14 amino acids. CDR1 is SGHAT and CDR2 is FQNNGV in the germline V gene. Trimming took 4 bases from V and 15 from J; bases not matched to a gene: 15. The CDR3 bases are TGTGCCAGCAGCTCCAGAGCCCTGACAGGGAATAGGTTCTTC. Its protein product is CASSSRALTGNRFF. Supplemented by reference TRBV11-2 and TRBJ2-1, the full variable domain reads EAGVAQSPRYKIIEKRQSVAFWCNPISGHATLYWYQQILGQGPKLLIQFQNNGVVDDSQLPKDRFSAERLKGVDSTLKIQPAKLEDSAVYLCASSSRALTGNRFFGPGTRLTVL.

This sequence joins TRBV3-1 (or the pseudogene TRBV3-2) and TRBJ1-1; 9 nucleotides align to TRBD1. CDR1 and CDR2 (germline): LGHDT, YNNKEL (reference sequence). The CDR3 runs to 15 residues. V lost 1 base, J lost 0 bases, and 0 bases stayed unmatched. CDR3 in amino acids: CASSQGTGVNTEAFF. CDR3 in DNA: TGTGCCAGCAGCCAAGGGACAGGGGTGAACACTGAAGCTTTCTTT.

The chain uses TRBV18 and TRBJ1-1, with D tentatively TRBD1 (5 bases). Trimming removed 2 bases at V and 3 bases at J, with 16 bases between. The CDR3 spans 16 residues. CDR1 KGHSH and CDR2 LQKENI come from the germline V gene. The CDR3 here is CASSPKSTGGDTEAFF. CDR3 DNA sequence: TGTGCCAGCTCACCAAAGAGTACAGGTGGGGACACTGAAGCTTTCTTT.

The V gene is TRBV9, the J gene TRBJ2-7; TRBD2 matches 7 bases. J lost 3 bases, V lost 3 bases, and 6 bases had no gene match. The CDR3 is 14 amino acids. The germline V gene has CDR1 SGDLS and CDR2 YYNGEE. CDR3 protein: CASSALGTNYEQYF. CDR3 coding DNA: TGTGCCAGCAGCGCGCTCGGGACTAACTACGAGCAGTACTTC.

The chain uses TRBV15 and TRBJ2-2; 7 bases match TRBD1. After removal of 8 bases from V and 5 bases from J, the junction contained 14 bases not matched to a gene. The V gene's germline CDR1 is LNHNV and CDR2 YYDKDF (reference sequence). The CDR3 has 16 amino acids. The CDR3 region has the DNA TGTGCCACCGATACGGGAAACAGGGGATTAACCGGGGAGCTGTTTTTT. It yields the protein CATDTGNRGLTGELFF.

The count of this clone is one. The chain couples TRBV6-5 to TRBJ1-2, with a tentative D call TRBD1 (5 bases). V was pared by 3 bases and J by 6 bases, with 11 bases between. In germline, CDR1 is MNHEY, CDR2 SVGAGI. This CDR3 is 13 amino acids long. In DNA form, the CDR3 reads TGTGCCAGCAGTTATTCGGGACTAGATGGCTACACCTTC. As protein: CASSYSGLDGYTF.

This clone has just one count. The chain couples TRBV19 to TRBJ1-6; 10 bases fit TRBD1. V was clipped by 5 bases and J by 8 bases; unmatched bases: 0. The CDR3 sequence is 13 residues long. Per the germline V gene, CDR1 is LNHDA and CDR2 is SQIVND (reference sequence). The CDR3 DNA follows: TGTGCCAGTAGTGGACAGGGGGATTCACCCCTCCACTTT. Translation gives CASSGQGDSPLHF.

The V call is TRBV6-5, the J call TRBJ2-7, with a weak D call TRBD1 (6 bases). From germline, CDR1 is MNHEY and CDR2 SVGAGI. The CDR3 covers 11 residues. V lost 6 bases and J lost 5, with 8 bases in between. The chain's CDR3 is CASRQGHEQYF. The CDR3 nucleotides are TGTGCCAGCAGACAGGGCCACGAGCAGTACTTC.

The chain is built from TRBV11-1 and TRBJ2-2; 8 nucleotides line up with TRBD1. V was clipped by 3 bases and J by 5 bases; unmatched bases: 2. The CDR3 loop spans 14 amino acids. Germline CDR1 reads SGHAT; CDR2 reads FQDESV (reference sequence). CDR3 sequence reads: CASSFDRGTGELFF. CDR3 DNA sequence: TGTGCCAGCAGCTTCGACAGGGGAACCGGGGAGCTGTTTTTT. The full variable domain, its missing parts supplied by reference TRBV11-1 and TRBJ2-2, is EAEVAQSPRYKITEKSQAVAFWCDPISGHATLYWYRQILGQGPELLVQFQDESVVDDSQLPKDRFSAERLKGVDSTLKIQPAELGDSAMYLCASSFDRGTGELFFGEGSRLTVL.

The chain combines TRBV9 with TRBJ2-7; possibly TRBD2 for D (7 bases). Germline CDR1 SGDLS, CDR2 YYNGEE. This CDR3 has 16 residues. Trimming stripped 0 bases from V and 5 bases from J, with 18 bases between. In DNA, the CDR3 is TGTGCCAGCAGCGTAGCCTTCGAGGGGGGGAGGGACGAGCAGTACTTC. This gives the protein CASSVAFEGGRDEQYF.

The J gene is TRBJ2-7, the V gene TRBV4-3; D may be TRBD1 (6 bases). Germline values: CDR1 LGHNA, CDR2 YSLEER. The CDR3 is made up of 17 amino acids. Trimming removed 1 base from V and 5 bases from J, with 21 bases in between. CDR3 sequence reads: CASSQVPPGARWHEQYF. As DNA, the CDR3 is TGCGCCAGCAGCCAAGTCCCCCCAGGGGCACGGTGGCACGAGCAGTACTTC.

The chain links TRBV29-1 to TRBJ2-7; a weak D match, TRBD2 (6 bases). CDR3 length: 13 residues. Germline-derived CDR1 and CDR2 are SQVTM and ANQGSEA. Trimming cost V 5 bases and J 9 bases, with 20 bases left between them. CDR3 DNA sequence: TGCAGCGTTCTTCTCACAGAGGGAGGTGCGCAGTACTTC. Its translation: CSVLLTEGGAQYF.

The chain links TRBV15 to TRBJ1-5, with D possibly matching TRBD1 (5 bases). Trimming took off 0 bases at V and 0 bases at J, with 12 bases between the two ends. CDR3 length: 17 residues. CDR1 and CDR2 (germline): LNHNV, YYDKDF (reference sequence). The CDR3 sequence: CATSRDRSGISNQPQHF. The CDR3 region has the DNA TGTGCCACCAGCAGAGATAGGTCAGGGATTAGCAATCAGCCCCAGCATTTT.

The V gene is TRBV2, the J gene TRBJ2-5; weak D call: TRBD2 (7 bases). The CDR3 is 14 amino acids. The germline V gene has CDR1 SNHLY and CDR2 FYNNEI. V was cut by 1 base and J by 3 bases, with 9 bases left in between. The CDR3 loop is CASSEEGGEETQYF. The DNA for the CDR3 is TGTGCCAGCAGTGAAGAGGGGGGGGAAGAGACCCAGTACTTC.

The chain combines TRBV28 with TRBJ1-1, with D possibly TRBD1 on 5 matching bases. CDR1 and CDR2 (germline): MDHEN, SYDVKM. Between the trimmed V and J ends, which lost 0 bases and 4 bases, there was a span of 12 bases. The CDR3 contains 15 residues. The CDR3 loop reads CASSLWNSQGTEAFF. For the CDR3, the DNA is TGTGCCAGCAGTTTATGGAACTCGCAGGGCACTGAAGCTTTCTTT.